This entry describes one T cell receptor beta chain. Profiling relied on immunoSEQ multiplex PCR, and the TCRdb table lists in-frame clones only, not all of them. Here the sample spans 350,000 to 400,000 clones, about 90% being singletons. These data belong to a study of blood T cell repertoires in COVID-19. As for the study in general: Whether acute or convalescent, the COVID-19 samples came from the United States, Italy and Spain. In each case, the material was cDNA or gDNA derived from T cells, B-cell-depleted T cells, or PBMCs.

Two negative PCRs, clearance, or symptom resolution had been documented for recovered Cohort 3 donors. Germline CDR1 and CDR2: LGHDT and YNNKEL (reference sequence). Unmatched junction bases numbered 11, after V lost 6 bases and J lost 7 bases. The CDR3 length is 15 residues. The sequenced sample consisted of PBMCs or T cells enriched from blood (not recorded which). The sequence was collected from a woman younger than 45 who had recovered from COVID-19. V and J are TRBV3-1 (or the pseudogene TRBV3-2) and TRBJ2-1, with TRBD2 identical over 8 bases. CDR3 loop: CASSHSGSGTNEQFF. In nucleotides, the CDR3 is TGTGCCAGCAGTCACAGCGGTAGCGGGACAAATGAGCAGTTCTTC.